This T cell receptor beta chain was found in a study of Ad26.COV2.S vaccination and SARS-CoV-2 variants. The study, taken as a whole, reports: Analytic work on TCR breadth and depth might have understated the full extent of total T cell responses.

In the case of this clone: Its antigen is unidentified.

TCRdb's copy holds only in-frame clones and misses some; the assay was immunoSEQ multiplex PCR. The profile shows hundreds of thousands of clones, more than 70% of them singletons. Documented treatment: some 20 received Ad26.COV2.S at low or high dose, single or two shots; a few received placebo; per-sample allocation not given. Vaccine and placebo recipients were sampled on day 63 after the first injection. The germline gives CDR1 SGHRS, CDR2 YFSETQ. With V trimmed by 0 bases and J by 4 bases, 8 bases remained unmatched. The CDR3 spans 16 residues. The sequences come from peripheral blood, collected in a trial of Ad26.COV2.S vaccine versus placebo. The V gene is TRBV5-1, the J gene TRBJ1-1; TRBD1 matches at 8 bases. This TCR derives from a person aged 18 to 59 who received the Ad26.COV2.S COVID-19 vaccine or a placebo. The CDR3 loop reads CASSLVGTGLGTEAFF. The CDR3 nucleotides read TGCGCCAGCAGCTTGGTAGGGACAGGCTTGGGCACTGAAGCTTTCTTT.